This T cell receptor (beta chain) was found in a study of blood T cell repertoires in COVID-19. Across the whole study: COVID-19 samples collected from the United States, Italy and Spain covered acute and convalescent phases. PBMCs, B-cell-depleted T cells, or T cells provided the cDNA or gDNA that made up the material.

V trimming: 4 bases; J trimming: 6 bases; junction bases outside the gene matches: 8. The CDR3 is made up of 14 amino acids. The V gene's germline CDR1 is SGHNT and CDR2 YENEEA. As handled by the study authors: It was from reference gene primer amplification that nucleated cell counts were estimated. Profiled with immunoSEQ multiplex PCR; TCRdb holds only in-frame clones, not every one. The D gene and trimming were derived from the DNA, and the V and J assignments and clone size from that table. The table shows roughly 55,000 clones, with approximately 80% occurring only once. Specimen: peripheral blood. The chain carries TRBV11-3 and TRBJ2-5, with TRBD1 identical over 7 bases. This TCR was recovered from an elderly man with acute or convalescent COVID-19. This CDR3 reads CASSYRGVGKTQYF. The CDR3 DNA is TGTGCCAGCAGCTACAGGGGTGTGGGGAAGACCCAGTACTTC.